This T cell receptor (beta chain) comes out of a study of regulatory T cells in long-lasting Graves disease. CDR3 regions were amplified by Arm-PCR using iRepertoire HTBI primers to build TCR beta libraries. TCRdb ran MiXCR on the multiplex PCR reads and lists one entry per CDR3 protein. Here the sample spans 400,000 to 500,000 distinct CDR3 sequences, around 21% being singletons. This clonotype was observed a handful of times. V dropped 6 bases and J dropped 3; count of bases not matched to a gene: 5. The CDR3 spans 13 residues. Germline lookup yields CDR1 MNHNS and CDR2 SASEGT. Indicated time point: persistent/refractory GD, antithyroid drugs over 5 years with positive TRAb. The TCR library used RNA extracted from PBMCs.

The rearrangement links TRBV6-1 to TRBJ2-7, with 7 bases identical to TRBD1. This sample comprised peripheral blood mononuclear cells (PBMCs), obtained when the disease was refractory, from a patient treated with antithyroid drugs. The clonotype was recovered from a female donor with Graves disease. The CDR3 spells CASRVTGNYEQYF. CDR3 coding DNA: TGTGCCAGCAGGGTGACAGGGAACTACGAGCAGTACTTC.